A selection of T cell receptor beta chains follows, all from one sample in a study of T cells in Graves' hyperthyroidism and ophthalmopathy. TCRdb independently ran MiXCR on the multiplex PCR reads; one entry per CDR3 protein. The sample records 650,000 to 850,000 distinct CDR3 sequences, under 20% being singletons. The source material was blood. These receptors all come from a woman between 45 and 60 years old with Graves' hyperthyroidism that later progressed to Graves' ophthalmopathy. The CDR3 runs from the conserved cysteine through the conserved F or W. Each record gives: V gene, clone size, D gene, J gene, CDR3 protein, CDR3 DNA. A D gene is named only where the DNA matches it firmly. Size tells how often a clone was seen (once, few, many) or the class of an expanded clone, and some rows leave it out.

V gene: TRBV19; clone size: -; D gene: -; J gene: TRBJ1-2; CDR3 protein: CASSAWLSYGYTF; CDR3 DNA: TGTGCCAGTAGTGCCTGGTTATCTTATGGCTACACCTTC
V gene: TRBV20-1; clone size: -; D gene: TRBD1; J gene: TRBJ1-3; CDR3 protein: CSANDRGLRNTIYF; CDR3 DNA: TGCAGTGCTAACGACAGGGGGCTTAGAAACACCATATATTTT
V gene: TRBV6-1; clone size: -; D gene: -; J gene: TRBJ1-1; CDR3 protein: CASSFSGTNTEAFF; CDR3 DNA: TGTGCCAGCAGTTTTTCCGGGACGAACACTGAAGCTTTCTTT
V gene: TRBV18; clone size: few; D gene: -; J gene: TRBJ1-2; CDR3 protein: CASSPLGGNGYTF; CDR3 DNA: TGTGCCAGCTCACCATTGGGTGGAAATGGCTACACCTTC
V gene: TRBV3-1; clone size: many; D gene: -; J gene: TRBJ1-1; CDR3 protein: CASSQGFGRAEAFF; CDR3 DNA: TGTGCCAGCAGCCAAGGTTTCGGTCGGGCTGAAGCTTTCTTT
V gene: TRBV19; clone size: once; D gene: TRBD1; J gene: TRBJ1-6; CDR3 protein: CASSPPGQNSPLHF; CDR3 DNA: TGTGCCAGTAGTCCTCCGGGACAGAATTCACCCCTCCACTTT
V gene: TRBV12-5; clone size: once; D gene: TRBD2; J gene: TRBJ2-3; CDR3 protein: CASGLGTSGGADTQYF; CDR3 DNA: TGTGCTAGTGGTTTGGGGACTAGCGGGGGGGCGGATACGCAGTATTTT
V gene: TRBV30; clone size: many; D gene: -; J gene: TRBJ1-1; CDR3 protein: CAWSIPAGPENTEAFF; CDR3 DNA: TGTGCCTGGAGTATACCTGCCGGCCCTGAGAACACTGAAGCTTTCTTT
V gene: TRBV9; clone size: -; D gene: -; J gene: TRBJ2-5; CDR3 protein: CASSVVGSNLETQYF; CDR3 DNA: TGTGCCAGCAGCGTAGTTGGGTCAAACCTGGAGACCCAGTACTTC
V gene: TRBV19; clone size: few; D gene: -; J gene: TRBJ1-2; CDR3 protein: CASSIGRQPFNYGYTF; CDR3 DNA: TGTGCCAGTAGTATCGGTCGGCAACCCTTTAACTATGGCTACACCTTC
V gene: TRBV5-1; clone size: -; D gene: TRBD1; J gene: TRBJ1-1; CDR3 protein: CASSLAGQGRKKPEAFF; CDR3 DNA: TGCGCCAGCAGCTTGGCGGGACAGGGTAGGAAGAAGCCTGAAGCTTTCTTT
V gene: TRBV7-6; clone size: -; D gene: -; J gene: TRBJ1-2; CDR3 protein: CASSPSGSGYGYTF; CDR3 DNA: TGTGCCAGCAGCCCCAGTGGGTCCGGCTATGGCTACACCTTC
V gene: TRBV19; clone size: -; D gene: TRBD1; J gene: TRBJ1-2; CDR3 protein: CASSIFGTGGDSYGYTF; CDR3 DNA: TGTGCCAGTAGTATTTTTGGCACAGGGGGAGACAGCTATGGCTACACCTTC
V gene: TRBV30; clone size: many; D gene: -; J gene: TRBJ1-2; CDR3 protein: CAWTRQLSYGYTF; CDR3 DNA: TGTGCCTGGACTAGACAGCTTTCCTATGGCTACACCTTC
V gene: TRBV12-3/TRBV12-4; clone size: few; D gene: TRBD1; J gene: TRBJ2-6; CDR3 protein: CASSRDRAGANVLTF; CDR3 DNA: TGTGCCAGCAGCAGAGACAGGGCTGGGGCCAACGTCCTGACTTTC
V gene: TRBV7-9; clone size: few; D gene: -; J gene: TRBJ2-6; CDR3 protein: CASSLAVTVPVLTF; CDR3 DNA: TGTGCCAGCAGCTTAGCTGTGACAGTCCCCGTCCTGACTTTC
V gene: TRBV5-1; clone size: many; D gene: TRBD1; J gene: TRBJ2-1; CDR3 protein: CASSRGQGRHNEQFF; CDR3 DNA: TGCGCCAGCAGCCGGGGACAGGGTCGGCACAATGAGCAGTTCTTC
V gene: TRBV5-1; clone size: few; D gene: -; J gene: TRBJ1-4; CDR3 protein: CASSFEHGNEKLFF; CDR3 DNA: TGCGCCAGCAGCTTCGAGCACGGTAATGAAAAACTGTTTTTT
V gene: TRBV18; clone size: few; D gene: -; J gene: TRBJ2-1; CDR3 protein: CASSPNRADEQFF; CDR3 DNA: TGTGCCAGCTCACCAAACAGGGCGGATGAGCAGTTCTTC
V gene: TRBV3-1; clone size: many; D gene: TRBD2; J gene: TRBJ2-3; CDR3 protein: CASSQLAGGPADTQYF; CDR3 DNA: TGTGCCAGCAGCCAACTCGCGGGGGGGCCCGCAGATACGCAGTATTTT
V gene: TRBV12-3/TRBV12-4; clone size: many; D gene: -; J gene: TRBJ2-7; CDR3 protein: CASSSDRFPWGQYF; CDR3 DNA: TGTGCCAGCAGTTCCGACAGGTTCCCTTGGGGGCAGTACTTC
V gene: TRBV20-1; clone size: many; D gene: -; J gene: TRBJ2-7; CDR3 protein: CSPRRSPSSYEQYF; CDR3 DNA: TGCAGCCCTAGGAGGAGCCCGAGCTCCTACGAGCAGTACTTC
V gene: TRBV5-6; clone size: few; D gene: TRBD2; J gene: TRBJ2-2; CDR3 protein: CASSLALADGELFF; CDR3 DNA: TGTGCCAGCAGCTTGGCACTAGCGGACGGGGAGCTGTTTTTT
V gene: TRBV20-1; clone size: -; D gene: -; J gene: TRBJ1-5; CDR3 protein: CSALQLVNQPQHF; CDR3 DNA: TGCAGTGCGCTTCAACTCGTCAATCAGCCCCAGCATTTT
V gene: TRBV2; clone size: many; D gene: TRBD2; J gene: TRBJ2-2; CDR3 protein: CARGTSDNTGELFF; CDR3 DNA: TGTGCCAGGGGGACTAGCGATAACACCGGGGAGCTGTTTTTT
V gene: TRBV4-1; clone size: -; D gene: -; J gene: TRBJ2-2; CDR3 protein: CASSQDWGANTGELFF; CDR3 DNA: TGCGCCAGCAGCCAAGATTGGGGGGCGAACACCGGGGAGCTGTTTTTT
V gene: TRBV12-3/TRBV12-4; clone size: -; D gene: -; J gene: TRBJ2-7; CDR3 protein: CASSFGEGSYEQYF; CDR3 DNA: TGTGCCAGCAGTTTCGGTGAGGGCTCCTACGAGCAGTACTTC
V gene: TRBV7-9; clone size: -; D gene: -; J gene: TRBJ1-3; CDR3 protein: CASSLGGHAGNTIYF; CDR3 DNA: TGTGCCAGCAGCTTAGGAGGGCACGCTGGAAACACCATATATTTT
V gene: TRBV11-1; clone size: many; D gene: -; J gene: TRBJ2-7; CDR3 protein: CASSWEAYEQYF; CDR3 DNA: TGTGCCAGCAGCTGGGAGGCCTACGAGCAGTACTTC
V gene: TRBV11-3; clone size: -; D gene: -; J gene: TRBJ2-5; CDR3 protein: CASSLFQTETQYF; CDR3 DNA: TGTGCCAGCAGCCTGTTCCAGACGGAGACCCAGTACTTC
V gene: TRBV6-1; clone size: -; D gene: TRBD2; J gene: TRBJ2-2; CDR3 protein: CAGGETGELFF; CDR3 DNA: TGTGCCGGGGGGGAGACCGGGGAGCTGTTTTTT
V gene: TRBV27; clone size: few; D gene: TRBD2; J gene: TRBJ2-3; CDR3 protein: CASSLDGRLAGTDTQYF; CDR3 DNA: TGTGCCAGCAGTTTGGATGGGAGGCTAGCGGGGACAGATACGCAGTATTTT
V gene: TRBV6-1; clone size: few; D gene: -; J gene: TRBJ2-6; CDR3 protein: CASSTLYSGANVLTF; CDR3 DNA: TGTGCCAGCAGTACGCTCTACTCTGGGGCCAACGTCCTGACTTTC
V gene: TRBV7-9; clone size: -; D gene: TRBD2; J gene: TRBJ2-1; CDR3 protein: CASSLVLAGSNEQFF; CDR3 DNA: TGTGCCAGCAGCTTAGTACTAGCGGGGTCCAATGAGCAGTTCTTC
V gene: TRBV6-1; clone size: few; D gene: TRBD1; J gene: TRBJ1-2; CDR3 protein: CASSGQGIISLRGYTF; CDR3 DNA: TGTGCCAGCAGCGGACAGGGGATCATCTCTCTTCGCGGCTACACCTTC
V gene: TRBV13; clone size: many; D gene: -; J gene: TRBJ1-1; CDR3 protein: CASSKDSTTEAFF; CDR3 DNA: TGTGCCAGCAGCAAGGACAGTACTACTGAAGCTTTCTTT
V gene: TRBV7-8; clone size: few; D gene: -; J gene: TRBJ1-1; CDR3 protein: CASSVPFGGLNTEAFF; CDR3 DNA: TGTGCCAGCAGCGTACCGTTTGGGGGCCTGAACACTGAAGCTTTCTTT
V gene: TRBV20-1; clone size: many; D gene: TRBD2; J gene: TRBJ2-3; CDR3 protein: CSANRLAGSTDTQYF; CDR3 DNA: TGCAGTGCTAACCGACTAGCTGGGAGCACAGATACGCAGTATTTT
V gene: TRBV19; clone size: -; D gene: -; J gene: TRBJ2-1; CDR3 protein: CASRPGPTGSNEQFF; CDR3 DNA: TGTGCCAGTAGACCGGGCCCCACGGGGTCCAATGAGCAGTTCTTC
V gene: TRBV5-1; clone size: -; D gene: -; J gene: TRBJ1-4; CDR3 protein: CASSLTSEGKLFF; CDR3 DNA: TGCGCCAGCAGCTTAACTTCGGAGGGGAAACTGTTTTTT
V gene: TRBV4-2; clone size: -; D gene: TRBD1; J gene: TRBJ1-2; CDR3 protein: CASSPMGQEGVGGYTF; CDR3 DNA: TGTGCCAGCAGCCCTATGGGACAGGAGGGGGTAGGTGGCTACACCTTC
V gene: TRBV4-2; clone size: few; D gene: -; J gene: TRBJ1-1; CDR3 protein: CASGGQNTEAFF; CDR3 DNA: TGTGCCAGCGGAGGCCAGAACACTGAAGCTTTCTTT
V gene: TRBV4-1; clone size: -; D gene: -; J gene: TRBJ2-1; CDR3 protein: CASSHPNGTLSYNEQFF; CDR3 DNA: TGCGCCAGCAGCCACCCAAACGGGACACTCTCCTACAATGAGCAGTTCTTC
V gene: TRBV13; clone size: -; D gene: TRBD2; J gene: TRBJ2-3; CDR3 protein: CASQPGLASTGTQYF; CDR3 DNA: TGTGCCAGCCAACCGGGACTAGCGAGCACAGGCACGCAGTATTTT
V gene: TRBV11-2; clone size: few; D gene: -; J gene: TRBJ1-2; CDR3 protein: CASSFSSRYGYTF; CDR3 DNA: TGTGCCAGCAGCTTTTCATCCCGCTATGGCTACACCTTC